This T cell receptor beta chain was recorded in a study of cytomegalovirus exposure and HLA in healthy donors. Whole-study findings and limits: There were a few CMV-associated chains whose specificity for CMV antigens was confirmed in vitro. Cytomegalovirus association was listed for about 180 TCR beta chains.

The method was immunoSEQ multiplex PCR; TCRdb's version includes in-frame clones alone and lacks a portion of them. The table lists approximately 270,000 clones, around 91% of them singletons. Comments on this clone: What it recognizes is unknown.

Germline V CDR1 and CDR2: MNHEY, SMNVEV (reference sequence). The J segment lost 0 bases and the V segment lost 4 bases, leaving 2 bases of the junction unmatched. The CDR3 contains 15 residues. The clonotype was recovered from a woman aged 18-29 years in good health and CMV-seronegative. The chain links TRBV27 to TRBJ1-5; 8 nucleotides line up with TRBD1. Sequenced: PBMCs. The CDR3 loop reads CASSSTGDSNQPQHF. The DNA for the CDR3 is TGTGCCAGCAGTTCGACAGGGGATAGCAATCAGCCCCAGCATTTT.